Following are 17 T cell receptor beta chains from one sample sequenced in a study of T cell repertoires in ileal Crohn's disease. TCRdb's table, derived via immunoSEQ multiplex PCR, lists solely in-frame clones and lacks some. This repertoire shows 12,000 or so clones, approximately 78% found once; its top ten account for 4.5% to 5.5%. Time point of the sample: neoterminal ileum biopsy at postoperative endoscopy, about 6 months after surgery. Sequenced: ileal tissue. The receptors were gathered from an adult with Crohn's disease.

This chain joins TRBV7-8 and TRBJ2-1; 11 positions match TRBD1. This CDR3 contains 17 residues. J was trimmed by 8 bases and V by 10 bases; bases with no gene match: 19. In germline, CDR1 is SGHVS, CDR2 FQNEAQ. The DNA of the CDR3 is TGTGCCACCCTTCGCAGCTCCGGGACAGGGGGGCACGATGAGCAGTTCTTC. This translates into CATLRSSGTGGHDEQFF.

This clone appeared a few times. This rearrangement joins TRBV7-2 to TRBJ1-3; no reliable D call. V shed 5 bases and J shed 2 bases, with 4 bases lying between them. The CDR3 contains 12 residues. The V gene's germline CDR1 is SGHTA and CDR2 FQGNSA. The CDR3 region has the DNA TGTGCCAGCAGCCACACTGGAAACACCATATATTTT. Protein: CASSHTGNTIYF.

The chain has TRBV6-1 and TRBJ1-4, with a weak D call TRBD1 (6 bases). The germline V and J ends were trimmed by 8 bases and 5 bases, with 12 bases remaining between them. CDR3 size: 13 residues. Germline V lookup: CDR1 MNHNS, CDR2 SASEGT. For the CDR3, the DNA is TGTGCCAGCGGAGGGGGGGGGAATGAAAAACTGTTTTTT. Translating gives CASGGGGNEKLFF.

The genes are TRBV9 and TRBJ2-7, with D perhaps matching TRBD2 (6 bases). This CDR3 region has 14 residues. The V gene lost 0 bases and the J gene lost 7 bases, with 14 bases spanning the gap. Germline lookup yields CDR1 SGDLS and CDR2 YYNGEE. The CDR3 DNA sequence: TGTGCCAGCAGCGTAGGAACAGGACGGGGGGAGCAGTACTTC. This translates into CASSVGTGRGEQYF.

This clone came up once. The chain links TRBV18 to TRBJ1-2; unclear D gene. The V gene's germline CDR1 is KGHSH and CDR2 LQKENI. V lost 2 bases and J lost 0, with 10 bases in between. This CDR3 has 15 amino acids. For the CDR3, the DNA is TGTGCCAGCTCACCAGAACCGTTAGCTAACTATGGCTACACCTTC. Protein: CASSPEPLANYGYTF.

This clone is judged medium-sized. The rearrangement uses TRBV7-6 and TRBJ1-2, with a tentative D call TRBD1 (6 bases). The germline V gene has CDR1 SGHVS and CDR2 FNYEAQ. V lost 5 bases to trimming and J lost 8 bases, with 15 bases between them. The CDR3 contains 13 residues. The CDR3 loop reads CASSPGGGAGYTF. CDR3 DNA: TGTGCCAGCAGCCCCGGGGGGGGCGCGGGCTACACCTTC.

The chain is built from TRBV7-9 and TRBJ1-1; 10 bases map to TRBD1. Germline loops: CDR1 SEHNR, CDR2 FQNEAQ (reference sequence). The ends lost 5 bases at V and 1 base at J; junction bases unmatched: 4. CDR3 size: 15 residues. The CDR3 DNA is TGTGCCAGCAGCCGTGGACAGGGGGAGAACACTGAAGCTTTCTTT. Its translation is CASSRGQGENTEAFF.

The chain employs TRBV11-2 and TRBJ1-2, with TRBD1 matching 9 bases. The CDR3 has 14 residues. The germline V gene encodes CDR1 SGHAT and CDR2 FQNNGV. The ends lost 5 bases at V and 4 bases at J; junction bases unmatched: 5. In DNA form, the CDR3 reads TGTGCCAGCAGCATCGGACAGGGGATCTATGGCTACACCTTC. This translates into CASSIGQGIYGYTF.

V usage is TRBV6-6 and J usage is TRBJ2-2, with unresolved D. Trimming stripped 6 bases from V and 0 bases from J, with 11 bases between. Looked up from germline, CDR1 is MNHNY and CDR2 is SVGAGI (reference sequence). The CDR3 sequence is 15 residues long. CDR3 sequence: CASRATETNTGELFF. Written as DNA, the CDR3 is TGTGCCAGCAGAGCGACCGAGACGAACACCGGGGAGCTGTTTTTT.

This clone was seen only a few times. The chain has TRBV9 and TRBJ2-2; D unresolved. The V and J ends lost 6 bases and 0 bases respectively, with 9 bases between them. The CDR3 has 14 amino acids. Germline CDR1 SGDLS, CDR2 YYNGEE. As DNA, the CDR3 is TGTGCCAGCAACTATGACGCGAACACCGGGGAGCTGTTTTTT. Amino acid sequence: CASNYDANTGELFF.

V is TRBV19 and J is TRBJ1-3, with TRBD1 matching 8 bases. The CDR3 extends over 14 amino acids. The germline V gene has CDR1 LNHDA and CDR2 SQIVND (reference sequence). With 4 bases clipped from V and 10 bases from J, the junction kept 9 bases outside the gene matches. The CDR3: CASSKAGGGRTIYF. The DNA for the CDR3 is TGTGCCAGTAGTAAGGCAGGGGGCGGTCGGACCATATATTTT.

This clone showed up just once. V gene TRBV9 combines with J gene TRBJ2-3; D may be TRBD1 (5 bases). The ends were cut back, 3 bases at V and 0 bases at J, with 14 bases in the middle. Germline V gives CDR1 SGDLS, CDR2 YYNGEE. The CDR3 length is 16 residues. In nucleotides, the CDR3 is TGTGCCAGCAGCGATTTCAGGGATACTAGCACAGATACGCAGTATTTT. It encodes CASSDFRDTSTDTQYF.

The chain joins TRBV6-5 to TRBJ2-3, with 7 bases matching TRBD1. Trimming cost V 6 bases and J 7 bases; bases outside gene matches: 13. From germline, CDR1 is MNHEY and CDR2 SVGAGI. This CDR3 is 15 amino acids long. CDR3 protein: CASSRNDRDRNTQYF. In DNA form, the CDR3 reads TGTGCCAGCAGCCGTAATGACAGGGACCGAAATACGCAGTATTTT.

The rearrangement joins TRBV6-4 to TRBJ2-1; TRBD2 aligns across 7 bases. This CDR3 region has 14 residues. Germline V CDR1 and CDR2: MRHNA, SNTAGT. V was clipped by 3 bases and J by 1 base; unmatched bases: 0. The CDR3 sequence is CASSEGGSYNEQFF. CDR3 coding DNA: TGTGCCAGCAGTGAGGGGGGGTCCTACAATGAGCAGTTCTTC.

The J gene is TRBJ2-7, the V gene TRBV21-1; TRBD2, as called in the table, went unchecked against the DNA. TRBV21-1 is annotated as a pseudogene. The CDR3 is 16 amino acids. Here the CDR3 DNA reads TGTGCCAGCAGCAAGGGCGGGGGGCTTATGACCTACGAGCAGTACTTC. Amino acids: CASSKGGGLMTYEQYF.

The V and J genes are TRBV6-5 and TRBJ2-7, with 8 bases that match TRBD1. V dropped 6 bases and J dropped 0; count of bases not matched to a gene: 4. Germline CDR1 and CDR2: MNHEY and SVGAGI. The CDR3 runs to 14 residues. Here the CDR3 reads CASSQGAYSYEQYF. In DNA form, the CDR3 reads TGTGCCAGCAGCCAGGGGGCTTACTCCTACGAGCAGTACTTC.

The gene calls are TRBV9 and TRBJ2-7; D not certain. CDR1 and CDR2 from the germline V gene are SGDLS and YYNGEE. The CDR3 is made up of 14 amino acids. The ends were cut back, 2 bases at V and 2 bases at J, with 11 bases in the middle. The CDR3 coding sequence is TGTGCCAGCAGCGTCGGTTCGGAGCCCTACGAGCAGTACTTC. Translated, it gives CASSVGSEPYEQYF.